This TCR beta chain was documented in a study of graft-versus-host responses after intestinal transplantation. Across the whole study: Every transplant recipient was induced with anti-thymocyte globulin, then maintained on tacrolimus and steroids for roughly 3 years. Study-wide results and caveats: Circulating GvH clone levels at their peak were associated with HvG declines (early post-transplant). GvH clonotypes were identified within recipient marrow, with a subset emerging first in ileum or blood.

This CDR3 comprises 14 residues. V lost 3 bases to trimming and J lost 4 bases, with 15 bases between them. From germline, CDR1 is SQVTM and CDR2 ANQGSEA. Assay: immunoSEQ multiplex PCR; the TCRdb copy retains only in-frame clones and omits some. The data show more than 9,000 clones, 65% to 90% seen once. A note on this clone: The antigen is unknown.

From the graft tissue, intraepithelial and lamina propria lymphocytes were released through processing. This chain uses TRBV29-1 with TRBJ1-1, with D perhaps matching TRBD1 (5 bases). The sequence was collected from a human patient who received an intestinal transplant, so some T cells may come from the graft donor. The sample was ileum tissue, taken just over 700 days after intestinal transplantation. CDR3 DNA: TGCAGCGTTGACAAAATGGTGGGGACCACTGAAGCTTTCTTT. Translation gives CSVDKMVGTTEAFF.